This T cell receptor (beta chain) was sequenced during a study of blood T cell repertoires in COVID-19. At the level of the study: T cells, B-cell-depleted T cells, or PBMCs provided the cDNA or gDNA that served as material.

The CDR3 extends over 12 amino acids. CDR1 MDHEN and CDR2 SYDVKM come from the germline V gene. Trimming pared 0 bases from V and 4 bases from J, leaving 4 bases between. Assay: immunoSEQ multiplex PCR; the TCRdb copy retains only in-frame clones and omits some. The sample has about 370,000 clones, 89% seen once. Enrolled through a virtual design, the participants were between 18 and 89 years of age and came from 24 US areas. Categorization into cohorts depended on clinical history that participants reported. What was sequenced was PBMCs or T cells enriched from blood (not recorded which). The chain has TRBV28 and TRBJ2-7; D gene ambiguous. This clonotype was sampled from a young woman who had recovered from COVID-19. CDR3 amino acids: CASSLWQYEQYF. Written as DNA, the CDR3 is TGTGCCAGCAGTTTATGGCAGTACGAGCAGTACTTC.